A single sample is the source of the 27 T cell receptor beta chains below, sequenced in a study of vaccination effects on CD4 cells after COVID-19. The table came from immunoSEQ multiplex PCR; TCRdb's copy has only in-frame clones and leaves some out. The data show almost 15,000 clones, with about 74% seen just once and 20% to 25% held by the top ten. No antigen has been assigned to these receptors. Antigen-specific CD4+ T cells were first expanded with viral peptide pools by the ViraFEST assay and only then sequenced. The culture ran for 10 days before CD4+ T cells were isolated. Two-dose BNT162b2 or mRNA-1273 vaccination was given to participants. This material consisted of CD4+ T cells from PBMCs cultured with HCoV-NL63 spike peptides, taken after COVID-19 vaccination. The receptor set was obtained from a human donor who received a COVID-19 vaccine.

This chain connects TRBV2 to TRBJ2-3, with D perhaps TRBD1 (5 bases). V was shortened by 6 bases and J by 1 base, with 8 bases between the two germline ends. CDR3 size: 13 residues. Germline V gives CDR1 SNHLY, CDR2 FYNNEI. CDR3 in amino acids: CASSAQGTDTQYF. The CDR3 DNA follows: TGTGCCAGCAGCGCACAGGGCACAGATACGCAGTATTTT.

This clone was seen once. The chain joins TRBV29-1 to TRBJ2-7, with no clear D. CDR3 length: 10 residues. V was clipped by 5 bases and J by 3 bases, with 5 bases between them. Germline lookup yields CDR1 SQVTM and CDR2 ANQGSEA. In DNA form, the CDR3 reads TGCAGCGTTTCGGACTACGAGCAGTACTTC. This sequence encodes CSVSDYEQYF.

This sequence joins TRBV18 and TRBJ2-5; D may be TRBD1 (6 bases). The CDR3 covers 13 residues. Trimming shortened V by 1 base and J by 6 bases, and 9 bases separated the two germline ends. The germline CDR1 and CDR2 sequences are KGHSH and LQKENI. The CDR3 reads CASSPRTEKTQYF. The CDR3 nucleotides are TGTGCCAGCTCACCACGGACAGAAAAGACCCAGTACTTC.

The V and J genes are TRBV28 and TRBJ1-5; 10 bases are a match to TRBD1. This CDR3 has 14 residues. V lost 6 bases and J lost 7; bases outside the gene matches: 6. The V gene's germline CDR1 is MDHEN and CDR2 SYDVKM. CDR3 DNA: TGTGCCAGCAGCTCTCCGGGACAGGGGCAGCCCCAGCATTTT. It translates to CASSSPGQGQPQHF.

The chain combines TRBV7-2 with TRBJ2-5, with a tentative D call TRBD2 (5 bases). Germline values: CDR1 SGHTA, CDR2 FQGNSA. Deletions cut 0 bases from V and 4 bases from J, with 9 bases between. The CDR3 consists of 14 residues. The CDR3 DNA sequence: TGTGCCAGCAGCTTAGCGGGAGTAGCAGAGACCCAGTACTTC. Protein: CASSLAGVAETQYF.

The chain has TRBV7-2 and TRBJ2-3; weak D call: TRBD2 (6 bases). V shed 3 bases and J shed 0 bases, with 10 bases lying between them. CDR3 length: 15 amino acids. The germline V gene has CDR1 SGHTA and CDR2 FQGNSA. The CDR3 DNA reads as TGTGCCAGCAGCTTGGCAGCGGGCAGCACAGATACGCAGTATTTT. Its protein product is CASSLAAGSTDTQYF.

This clone was counted a few times. The rearrangement uses TRBV2 and TRBJ1-5; possibly TRBD1 for D (5 bases). Germline loops: CDR1 SNHLY, CDR2 FYNNEI. The CDR3 length is 13 residues. V lost 4 bases and J 9 bases, leaving 13 bases between the germline ends. Written as DNA, the CDR3 is TGTGCCAGCAGTGTGGGGGGAGGGAGGCCCCAGCATTTT. Translated, it gives CASSVGGGRPQHF.

This clone was observed once. The chain joins TRBV25-1 to TRBJ1-2; weak D call: TRBD1 (6 bases). CDR3 length equals 15 residues. The germline V and J ends were trimmed by 4 bases and 0 bases, with 12 bases remaining between them. Per the germline V gene, CDR1 is MGHDK and CDR2 is SYGVNS. The CDR3 loop is CASSALRGANYGYTF. The CDR3 nucleotides read TGTGCCAGCAGTGCTCTCAGGGGAGCTAACTATGGCTACACCTTC.

In the case of this clone: Different DNA sequences within this sample yield the same CDR3. V is TRBV3-1 (or the pseudogene TRBV3-2) and J is TRBJ1-3; TRBD1 aligns across 9 bases. This CDR3 has 15 amino acids. Germline lookup yields CDR1 LGHDT and CDR2 YNNKEL (reference sequence). Trimming at V came to 3 bases and at J to 4 bases, leaving 4 bases not matched to a gene. The CDR3 DNA is TGTGCCAGCAGCCAGACAGGGGGACCCGGAAACACCATATATTTT. This gives the protein CASSQTGGPGNTIYF.

This clone came up once. J is TRBJ1-1 and V is TRBV11-2, with D possibly TRBD1 on 5 matching bases. V lost 0 bases and J lost 6, with 14 bases in between. The CDR3 sequence is 15 residues long. Germline CDR1 and CDR2: SGHAT and FQNNGV. The CDR3 coding sequence is TGTGCCAGCAGCTTAGAGAGTGGGGGGGTCGCTGAAGCTTTCTTT. Amino acid sequence: CASSLESGGVAEAFF.

The chain carries TRBV5-1 and TRBJ1-1; TRBD1 is a possible D gene (6 bases). The CDR3 is 14 amino acids. Per the germline V gene, CDR1 is SGHRS and CDR2 is YFSETQ. V dropped 4 bases and J dropped 5 bases, with 15 bases sitting between them. This CDR3 reads CASSVTLQGTEAFF. As DNA, the CDR3 is TGCGCCAGCAGCGTGACCCTACAGGGAACTGAAGCTTTCTTT.

The chain combines TRBV11-2 with TRBJ2-7; tentative D call: TRBD1 (6 bases). The CDR3 totals 13 residues. The V end lost 4 bases, the J end lost 10 bases, and 17 bases lay between the germline ends. Germline assignment: CDR1 SGHAT and CDR2 FQNNGV. The CDR3 sequence: CASSSRGLGEQYF. CDR3 nucleotides: TGTGCCAGCAGCTCCAGGGGTTTGGGGGAACAGTACTTC.

Only one count was recorded for this clone. V usage is TRBV10-1 and J usage is TRBJ2-3, with 9 bases lining up with TRBD2. This CDR3 contains 17 residues. Germline loops: CDR1 WNHNN, CDR2 SYGVQD (reference sequence). V was clipped by 3 bases and J by 5 bases; unmatched bases: 12. CDR3 sequence (DNA): TGCGCCAGCAGTGAACTAGCGGGCATCCTCCGGGTAGATACGCAGTATTTT. Translating it yields CASSELAGILRVDTQYF.

This clone was recorded only once. One junction end disagrees with the germline gene, perhaps due to a read error. V and J are TRBV27 and TRBJ2-7, with D perhaps TRBD1 (6 bases). The CDR3 spans 13 residues. CDR1 and CDR2 from the germline V gene are MNHEY and SMNVEV (reference sequence). The CDR3 here is CASSVSNRVEQYF. The CDR3 DNA follows: TGTGCCAGCAGTGTATCTAACAGGGTCGAGCAGTACTTC.

The rearrangement uses TRBV6-1 and TRBJ1-5; D possibly corresponds to TRBD1 (5 bases). CDR1 and CDR2 (germline): MNHNS, SASEGT. This CDR3 spans 13 amino acids. V was clipped by 3 bases and J by 5 bases, with 8 bases between them. The CDR3 here is CASSEGRDQPQHF. CDR3 DNA sequence: TGTGCCAGCAGTGAGGGACGAGATCAGCCCCAGCATTTT.

This clone was seen only once. The chain employs TRBV11-2 and TRBJ2-7; possibly TRBD1 for D (6 bases). CDR1 SGHAT and CDR2 FQNNGV come from the germline V gene. CDR3 size: 15 residues. V lost 2 bases, J lost 3 bases, and 14 bases lay in between. The CDR3: CASSLLGTRGYEQYF. The CDR3 DNA is TGTGCCAGCAGCTTACTAGGGACAAGGGGCTACGAGCAGTACTTC.

The chain couples TRBV15 to TRBJ1-4; D is undetermined. Trimming cost V 0 bases and J 8 bases, with 7 bases left between them. CDR3 length: 13 residues. Germline V gene sequence: CDR1 LNHNV, CDR2 YYDKDF (reference sequence). The CDR3: CATSRDIEEKLFF. CDR3 coding DNA: TGTGCCACCAGCAGAGATATCGAAGAAAAACTGTTTTTT.

The V call is TRBV9, the J call TRBJ2-1; the D is unclear. V was clipped by 0 bases and J by 7 bases, with 11 bases between them. Germline V CDR1 and CDR2: SGDLS, YYNGEE. The CDR3 is 14 residues long. CDR3 coding DNA: TGTGCCAGCAGCGTAGAAGCTGTTGGGAATGAGCAGTTCTTC. Amino acids: CASSVEAVGNEQFF.

This rearrangement joins TRBV5-1 to TRBJ1-1; D uncertain. V was clipped by 7 bases and J by 6 bases, with 16 bases between them. The CDR3 covers 13 residues. CDR1 and CDR2 (germline): SGHRS, YFSETQ. CDR3 sequence reads: CASGSNSAPEAFF. DNA for the CDR3: TGCGCCAGCGGATCTAACAGTGCCCCTGAAGCTTTCTTT.

Points on this clone: The same CDR3 also results from other DNA sequences found in this sample. The gene calls are TRBV18 and TRBJ2-5; the D is unclear. This CDR3 contains 11 residues. Germline CDR1 is KGHSH and CDR2 is LQKENI. Deletions cut 2 bases from V and 5 bases from J, with 3 bases between. The CDR3: CASSPGETQYF. CDR3 nucleotides: TGTGCCAGCTCACCAGGGGAGACCCAGTACTTC. Full variable domain (missing parts from reference TRBV18 and TRBJ2-5): NAGVMQNPRHLVRRRGQEARLRCSPMKGHSHVYWYRQLPEEGLKFMVYLQKENIIDESGMPKERFSAEFPKEGPSILRIQQVVRGDSAAYFCASSPGETQYFGPGTRLLVL.

The genes are TRBV19 and TRBJ2-2, with 12 nucleotides matching TRBD2. This CDR3 spans 18 amino acids. The J segment lost 0 bases and the V segment lost 10 bases, leaving 12 bases of the junction unmatched. Germline loops: CDR1 LNHDA, CDR2 SQIVND (reference sequence). The DNA for the CDR3 is TGTGCCACCAGAGGACTAGCGGGGCGAATCGCGAACACCGGGGAGCTGTTTTTT. It codes for CATRGLAGRIANTGELFF.

This rearrangement joins TRBV4-3 to TRBJ2-3; 8 bases are a match to TRBD2. Germline V lookup: CDR1 LGHNA, CDR2 YSLEER. The CDR3 consists of 17 residues. Germline trimming cut 0 bases from V and 2 bases from J; bases unmatched to any gene: 7. The CDR3: CASSQDKGTRSTDTQYF. The CDR3 region has the DNA TGCGCCAGCAGCCAAGATAAGGGGACTAGGTCCACAGATACGCAGTATTTT.

J is TRBJ2-3 and V is TRBV6-2 or TRBV6-3, with D tentatively TRBD1 (6 bases). Looked up from germline, CDR1 is MNHEY and CDR2 is SVGEGT. The CDR3 totals 15 residues. V was clipped by 6 bases and J by 0 bases, with 13 bases between them. The chain's CDR3 is CASSPRQVSTDTQYF. CDR3 nucleotide sequence: TGTGCCAGCAGCCCAAGACAGGTTAGCACAGATACGCAGTATTTT.

This chain connects TRBV7-8 to TRBJ2-3, with 7 bases aligning to TRBD2. Germline V CDR1 and CDR2: SGHVS, FQNEAQ. V was pared by 1 base and J by 2 bases, with 9 bases of the junction left unmatched. The length of the CDR3 is 17 residues. The CDR3: CASSLGPSGVLTDTQYF. CDR3 DNA sequence: TGTGCCAGCAGCTTAGGCCCTAGCGGAGTCCTCACAGATACGCAGTATTTT. Supplemented by reference TRBV7-8 and TRBJ2-3, the full variable domain reads GAGVSQSPRYKVAKRGQDVALRCDPISGHVSLFWYQQALGQGPEFLTYFQNEAQLDKSGLPSDRFFAERPEGSVSTLKIQRTQQEDSAVYLCASSLGPSGVLTDTQYFGPGTRLTVL.

The DNA for the CDR3 is TGTGCCAGCAGCTCCCGACCCCAGGGGATGGGCACAGATACGCAGTATTTT. It translates to CASSSRPQGMGTDTQYF. The chain has TRBV7-2 and TRBJ2-3, with a tentative D call TRBD1 (6 bases). This CDR3 region has 17 residues. Trimming removed 4 bases at V and 1 base at J, with 18 bases between. The V gene's germline CDR1 is SGHTA and CDR2 FQGNSA. Full variable domain (rest looked up from reference TRBV7-2 and TRBJ2-3): GAGVSQSPSNKVTEKGKDVELRCDPISGHTALYWYRQSLGQGLEFLIYFQGNSAPDKSGLPSDRFSAERTGGSVSTLTIQRTQQEDSAVYLCASSSRPQGMGTDTQYFGPGTRLTVL.

The J gene is TRBJ1-2, the V gene TRBV7-2, with D unclear. Trimming cost V 5 bases and J 7 bases, with 11 bases left between them. From germline, CDR1 is SGHTA and CDR2 FQGNSA. The CDR3 runs to 12 residues. The CDR3: CASSPFGFGYTF. The DNA of the CDR3 is TGTGCCAGCAGCCCCTTTGGGTTTGGCTACACCTTC.

The V call is TRBV4-3, the J call TRBJ1-2; 8 nucleotides agree with TRBD1. The junction had 7 bases not matched to a gene; V was cut back by 0 bases and J by 4 bases. Germline CDR1 reads LGHNA; CDR2 reads YSLEER. The CDR3 has 16 residues. The CDR3 nucleotides are TGCGCCAGCAGCCAAGATGCAACCGACAGGGGCTATGGCTACACCTTC. It translates to CASSQDATDRGYGYTF.